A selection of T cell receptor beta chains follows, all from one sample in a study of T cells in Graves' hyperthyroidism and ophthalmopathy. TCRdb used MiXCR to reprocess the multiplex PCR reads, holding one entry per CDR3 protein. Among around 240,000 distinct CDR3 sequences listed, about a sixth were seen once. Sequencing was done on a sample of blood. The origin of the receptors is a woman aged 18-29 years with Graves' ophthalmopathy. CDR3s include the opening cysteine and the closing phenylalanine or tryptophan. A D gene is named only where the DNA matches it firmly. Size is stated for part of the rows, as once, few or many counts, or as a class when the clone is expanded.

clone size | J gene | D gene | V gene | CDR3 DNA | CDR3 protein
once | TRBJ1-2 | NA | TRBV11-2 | TGTGCCAGCAGCTTTTTAGCGGGGGGCGCTGGCTACACCTTC | CASSFLAGGAGYTF
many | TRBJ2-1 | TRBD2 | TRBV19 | TGTGCCAGTAAATGGACGGGAGGGCCGTACAATGAGCAGTTCTTC | CASKWTGGPYNEQFF
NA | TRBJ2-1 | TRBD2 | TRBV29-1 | TGCAGCGTCTCCTACCCCGGGCTAGCGGGAAGATATGAGCAGTTCTTC | CSVSYPGLAGRYEQFF
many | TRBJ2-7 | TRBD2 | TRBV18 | TGTGCCAGCTCACTAACTAGCGGGAGACCTTACGAGCAGTACTTC | CASSLTSGRPYEQYF
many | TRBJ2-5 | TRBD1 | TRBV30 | TGTGCCCAGGGGAGACAGGGGCCGGGGGAGACCCAGTACTTC | CAQGRQGPGETQYF
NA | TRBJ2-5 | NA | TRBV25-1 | TGTGCCAGCAGTGGCTGGTCTTCGGCGCCCTTTTCGGGGTTACTCCAAGAGACCCAGTACTTC | CASSGWSSAPFSGLLQETQYF
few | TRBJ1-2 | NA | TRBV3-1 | TGTGCCAGCAGCCAAGATTTTCGGGCAACTAACTATGGCTACACCTTC | CASSQDFRATNYGYTF
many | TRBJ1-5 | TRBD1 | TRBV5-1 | TGCGCCAGCAGCTTGGGGACAGGGGGCCATCAGCCCCAGCATTTT | CASSLGTGGHQPQHF
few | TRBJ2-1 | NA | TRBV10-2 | TGCGCCAGCAGTGCCGTAGCGGAGACATCCTACAATGAGCAGTTCTTC | CASSAVAETSYNEQFF
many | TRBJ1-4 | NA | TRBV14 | TGTGCCAGCAGCCAAGGTGTGGAAAAACTGTTTTTT | CASSQGVEKLFF
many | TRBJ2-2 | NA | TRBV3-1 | TGTGCCAGCAGCCAAGATCAGCGGGAGCTGTTTTTT | CASSQDQRELFF
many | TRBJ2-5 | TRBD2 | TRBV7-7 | TGTGCTAGCAGTCAAGGGACTAGCGGGAGTTTCGCCTGGGAGACCCAGTACTTC | CASSQGTSGSFAWETQYF
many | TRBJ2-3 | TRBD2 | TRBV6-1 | TGTGCCAGCAGTGTGCGGACTAGCGGTGATACGCAGTATTTT | CASSVRTSGDTQYF
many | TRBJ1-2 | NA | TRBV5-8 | TGTGCCAGCAGCTTGAAGAAGGACCCTCACTATGGCTACACCTTC | CASSLKKDPHYGYTF
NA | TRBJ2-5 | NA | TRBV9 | TGTGCCAGCAGCGTATTAGGGGGCGGGGTAGAGACCCAGTACTTC | CASSVLGGGVETQYF
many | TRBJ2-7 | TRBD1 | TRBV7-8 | TGTGCCAGCAGCTCCAGGACAGGGCTAGGACTTGGCTACGAGCAGTACTTC | CASSSRTGLGLGYEQYF
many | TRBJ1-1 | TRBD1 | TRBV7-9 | TGTGCCAGCAGCCCACCACTAGGACAGGGGCCAAGGAACACTGAAGCTTTCTTT | CASSPPLGQGPRNTEAFF
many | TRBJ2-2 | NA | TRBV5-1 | TGCGCCAGCAGCTTTCCAGCCACCGGGGAGCTGTTTTTT | CASSFPATGELFF
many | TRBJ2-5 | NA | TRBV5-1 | TGCGCCAGCTACCCCGGGGACCAAGAGACCCAGTACTTC | CASYPGDQETQYF
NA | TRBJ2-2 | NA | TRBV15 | TGTGCCACCAGCCCGCCGTTGAACACCGGGGAGCTGTTTTTT | CATSPPLNTGELFF
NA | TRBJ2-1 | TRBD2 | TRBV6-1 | TGTGCCACCCACCACCCCGGGACTAGCGGGATCAATGAGCAGTTCTTC | CATHHPGTSGINEQFF
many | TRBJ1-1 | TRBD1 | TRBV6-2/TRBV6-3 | TGTGCCAGCAGTCCGGACAGGTCGAACACTGAAGCTTTCTTT | CASSPDRSNTEAFF
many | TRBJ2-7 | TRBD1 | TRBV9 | TGTGCCAGCAGCCCGGGACAGGCGGCCTACGAGCAGTACTTC | CASSPGQAAYEQYF
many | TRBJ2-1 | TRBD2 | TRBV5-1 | TGTGCCAGCAGTCTCCTAGCGGGGGGGGGCAATGAGCAGTTCTTC | CASSLLAGGGNEQFF
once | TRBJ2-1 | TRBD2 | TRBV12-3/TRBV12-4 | TGTGCCAGCAGGACCGGACTAGCGGGGTACAATGAGCAGCTCTTC | CASRTGLAGYNEQLF
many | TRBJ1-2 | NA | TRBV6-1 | TGTGCCAGCAGTCCGCCGCGGGGGCCCCTTGCTACCTTC | CASSPPRGPLATF
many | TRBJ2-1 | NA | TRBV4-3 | TGCGCCAGCAGCCAAGGTGTCAGGGCGAATTACAATGAGCAGTTCTTC | CASSQGVRANYNEQFF
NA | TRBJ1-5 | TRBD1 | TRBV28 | TGTGCCAGCAGTTCTCTCGGGACAGGGGGGGATCTTCAGCCCCAGCATTTT | CASSSLGTGGDLQPQHF
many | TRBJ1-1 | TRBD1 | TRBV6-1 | TGTGCCAGCAGTACGGACAGGGCCCGGAACACTGAAGCTTTCTTT | CASSTDRARNTEAFF
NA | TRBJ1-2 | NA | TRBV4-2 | TGTGCCAGCAGCCAATCCGGCCCCTCCGGGGGGAACATTTATGGCTACACCTTC | CASSQSGPSGGNIYGYTF
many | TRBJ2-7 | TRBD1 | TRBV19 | TGTGCCAGTAGTATAGGGACAGGCCTCTCCTACGAGCAGTACTTC | CASSIGTGLSYEQYF
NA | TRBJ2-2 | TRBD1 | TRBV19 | TGTGCCAGTACGGACAGGATTAACACCGGGGAGCTGTTTTTT | CASTDRINTGELFF
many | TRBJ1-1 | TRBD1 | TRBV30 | TGTGCCTGGGAACGAGACAGGGGCGTATCGTTGAACACTGAAGCTTTCTTT | CAWERDRGVSLNTEAFF
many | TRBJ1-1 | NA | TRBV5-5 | TGTGCCAGCAGCTTGGGACCCAATGGGGACACTGAAGCTTTCTTT | CASSLGPNGDTEAFF
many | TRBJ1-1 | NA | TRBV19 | TGTGCCAGTAGCTCGACGCCCGGGACTCCGGATGCTTTCTTT | CASSSTPGTPDAFF
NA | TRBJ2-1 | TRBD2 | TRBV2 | TGTGCCAGCAGCACTAGCGGGATCCCCGTTGAGCAGTTCTTC | CASSTSGIPVEQFF
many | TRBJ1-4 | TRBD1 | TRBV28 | TGTGCCAGCCGGACAGGGGACGGCAGAAATGAAAAACTGTTTTTT | CASRTGDGRNEKLFF
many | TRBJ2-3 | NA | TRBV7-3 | TGTGCCAGCAGCTTAATGGCTAGCGTGCCCCGTGCTAGCACAGATACGCAGTATTTT | CASSLMASVPRASTDTQYF
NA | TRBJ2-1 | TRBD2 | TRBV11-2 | TGTGCCAGCAGCCCGTCTAGCGGGGAGTGGTACAATGAGCAGTTCTTC | CASSPSSGEWYNEQFF
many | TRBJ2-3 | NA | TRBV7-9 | TGTGCCAGCAGCTCGGGGCGGGGTAGCACAGATACGCAGTATTTT | CASSSGRGSTDTQYF
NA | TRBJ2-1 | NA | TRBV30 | TGTGCCTGGAGAGGGAGTCCGGGACCTCAGTTCTTC | CAWRGSPGPQFF
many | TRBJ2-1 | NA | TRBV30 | TGTGCCTGGAGTTGGCCGTCGTACAATGAGCAGTTCTTC | CAWSWPSYNEQFF
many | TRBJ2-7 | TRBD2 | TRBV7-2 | TGTGCCAGCAGCCCGCGCAACCCAGGAGCGGGGGGTGGCGAGCAGTACTTC | CASSPRNPGAGGGEQYF
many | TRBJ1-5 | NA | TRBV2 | TGTGCCAGCATGCCAGGGCTTAGCAATCAGCCCCAGCATTTT | CASMPGLSNQPQHF
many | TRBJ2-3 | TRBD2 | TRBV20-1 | TGCAGTGCTCCCTGGAGCGGGGGGGCCCCAAATACGCAGTATTTT | CSAPWSGGAPNTQYF
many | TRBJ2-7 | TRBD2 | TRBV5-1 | TGCGCCAGCAAACATAGCGGGGGGTACGAGCAGTACTTC | CASKHSGGYEQYF
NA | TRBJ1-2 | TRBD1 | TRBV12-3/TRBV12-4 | TGTGCCAGCAGTCGGGGACAGGGGGCGGTTGGCTACACCTTC | CASSRGQGAVGYTF
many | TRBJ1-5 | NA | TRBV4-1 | TGCGCCAGCAGCGAACGGACTGTCAATCAGCCCCAGCATTTT | CASSERTVNQPQHF